This T cell receptor beta chain was profiled in a study of control samples from healthy donors and cancer patients. Profiled with immunoSEQ multiplex PCR; TCRdb holds only in-frame clones, not every one. The repertoire has 120,000 or so clones, 91% of them found once; the top ten carry less than 9%. Trimming removed 1 base from V and 2 bases from J, with 7 bases in between. The CDR3 covers 14 residues. Germline-derived CDR1 and CDR2 are SGHNT and YENEEA. The sample taken for sequencing was blood. The V and J genes are TRBV11-3 and TRBJ2-3; D might be TRBD1 or TRBD2, each matching 5 bases. This TCR was recovered from a woman aged 18-29 years in good health. The DNA of the CDR3 is TGTGCCAGCAGCTTAGGAGGGGTCACAGATACGCAGTATTTT. Protein: CASSLGGVTDTQYF.